At least ten counts were recorded for the clone carrying this T cell receptor beta chain. This entry comes from a study of T-cell reconstitution after alpha-beta-depleted transplantation in children. Library preparation (for TCRbeta) was performed with unique molecular identifiers. From the PCR reads, TCRdb called clonotypes with MiXCR, one entry per CDR3 protein. The sample contains several thousand distinct CDR3 sequences, 4% to 5.5% of which appear only once. Trimming shortened V by 3 bases and J by 3 bases, and 9 bases separated the two germline ends. Germline CDR1 and CDR2: MDHEN and SYDVKM. This CDR3 region has 14 residues.

Sequencing was performed on PBMCs, mostly from graft donor cells, taken 180 days after TCRalphabeta/CD19-depleted stem cell transplant. The TCR comes from a child under two years old who had a stem cell transplant for acute myeloid leukemia, so the T cells may come from the graft donor. The chain has TRBV28 and TRBJ2-1; the D gene is possibly TRBD1 (6 bases). CDR3 sequence reads: CASSFVQGYNEQFF. The CDR3 nucleotides are TGTGCCAGCAGTTTTGTACAGGGCTACAATGAGCAGTTCTTC. Full variable domain (rest looked up from reference TRBV28 and TRBJ2-1): DVKVTQSSRYLVKRTGEKVFLECVQDMDHENMFWYRQDPGLGLRLIYFSYDVKMKEKGDIPEGYSVSREKKERFSLILESASTNQTSMYLCASSFVQGYNEQFFGPGTRLTVL.